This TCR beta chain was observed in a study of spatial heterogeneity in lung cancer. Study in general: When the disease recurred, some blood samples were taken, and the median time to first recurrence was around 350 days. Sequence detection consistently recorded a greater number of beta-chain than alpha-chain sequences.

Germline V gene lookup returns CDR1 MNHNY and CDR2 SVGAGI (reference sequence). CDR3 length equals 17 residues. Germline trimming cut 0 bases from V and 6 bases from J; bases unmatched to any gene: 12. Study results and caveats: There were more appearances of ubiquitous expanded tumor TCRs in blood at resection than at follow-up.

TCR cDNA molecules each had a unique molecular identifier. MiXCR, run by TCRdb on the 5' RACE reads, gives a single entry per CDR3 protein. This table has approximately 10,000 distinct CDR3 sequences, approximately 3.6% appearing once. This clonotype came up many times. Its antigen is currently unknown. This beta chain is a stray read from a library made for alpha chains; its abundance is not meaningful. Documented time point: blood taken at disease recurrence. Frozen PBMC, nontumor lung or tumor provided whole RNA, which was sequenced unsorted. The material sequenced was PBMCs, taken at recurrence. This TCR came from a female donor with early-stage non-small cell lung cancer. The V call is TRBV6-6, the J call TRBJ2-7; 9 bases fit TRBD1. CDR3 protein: CASSYSETGGSPVEQYF. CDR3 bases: TGTGCCAGCAGTTACTCCGAAACAGGGGGCTCCCCCGTCGAGCAGTACTTC.